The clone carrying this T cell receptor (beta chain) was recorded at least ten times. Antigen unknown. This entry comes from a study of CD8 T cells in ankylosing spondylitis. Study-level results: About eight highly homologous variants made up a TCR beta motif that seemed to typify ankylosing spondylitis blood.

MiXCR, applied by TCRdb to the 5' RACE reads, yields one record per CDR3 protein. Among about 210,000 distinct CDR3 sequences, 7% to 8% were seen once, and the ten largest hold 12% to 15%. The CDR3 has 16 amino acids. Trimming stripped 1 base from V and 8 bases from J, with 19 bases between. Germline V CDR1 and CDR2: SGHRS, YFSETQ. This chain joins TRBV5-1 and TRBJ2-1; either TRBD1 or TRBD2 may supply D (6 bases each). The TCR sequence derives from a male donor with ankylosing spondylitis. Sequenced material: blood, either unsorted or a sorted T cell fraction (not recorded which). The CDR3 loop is CASSLHHRGAYDEQFF. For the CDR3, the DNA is TGCGCCAGCAGCTTGCATCATAGGGGGGCTTACGATGAGCAGTTCTTC.